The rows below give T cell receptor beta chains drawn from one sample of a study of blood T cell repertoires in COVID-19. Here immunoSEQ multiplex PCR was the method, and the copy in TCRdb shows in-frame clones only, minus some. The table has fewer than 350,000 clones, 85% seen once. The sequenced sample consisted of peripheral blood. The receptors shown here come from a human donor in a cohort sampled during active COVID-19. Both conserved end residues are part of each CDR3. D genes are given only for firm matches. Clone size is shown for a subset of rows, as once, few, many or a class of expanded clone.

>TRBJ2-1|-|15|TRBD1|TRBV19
CASSNDRGSYNEQFF
TGTGCCAGTAGTAACGACAGGGGCTCCTACAATGAGCAGTTCTTC
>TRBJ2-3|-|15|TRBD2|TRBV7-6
CASSYGGFVTDTQYF
TGTGCCAGCAGCTACGGGGGGTTCGTCACAGATACGCAGTATTTT
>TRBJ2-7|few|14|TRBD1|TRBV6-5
CASSWGRGLGEQYF
TGTGCCAGCAGTTGGGGCAGGGGGCTGGGCGAGCAGTACTTC
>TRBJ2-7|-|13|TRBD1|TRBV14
CASCLGQGTSKYF
TGTGCCAGCTGCTTGGGACAGGGAACGTCAAAGTACTTC
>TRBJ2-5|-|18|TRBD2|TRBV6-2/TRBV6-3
CASSYQQRGGYWSETQYF
TGTGCCAGCAGTTACCAACAGCGGGGGGGATACTGGTCGGAGACCCAGTACTTC
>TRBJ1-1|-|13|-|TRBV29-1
CSTRTDTYTEAFF
TGCAGCACCCGGACAGATACTTACACTGAAGCTTTCTTT
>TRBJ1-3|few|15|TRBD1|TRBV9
CASSPWTGSGNTIYF
TGTGCCAGCAGCCCTTGGACAGGCTCTGGAAACACCATATATTTT
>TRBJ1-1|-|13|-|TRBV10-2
CASRQGGDTEAFF
TGCGCCAGCAGACAGGGAGGGGACACTGAAGCTTTCTTT
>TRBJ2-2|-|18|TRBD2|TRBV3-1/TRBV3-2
CASSRGRTSGGTTGELFF
TGTGCCAGCAGCCGGGGGCGGACTAGCGGGGGGACCACCGGGGAGCTGTTTTTT
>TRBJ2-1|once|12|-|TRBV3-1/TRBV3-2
CASSQGPDEQFF
TGTGCCAGCAGCCAGGGGCCAGATGAGCAGTTCTTC
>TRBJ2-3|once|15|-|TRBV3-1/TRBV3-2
CASSQEVVTTDTQYF
TGTGCCAGCAGCCAAGAGGTAGTCACCACAGATACGCAGTATTTT
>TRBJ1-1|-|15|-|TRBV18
CASSPMPGLSTEAFF
TGTGCCAGCTCACCAATGCCAGGGTTGAGCACTGAAGCTTTCTTT
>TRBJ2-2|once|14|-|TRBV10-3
CATWDSANTGELFF
TGTGCCACCTGGGACTCCGCGAACACCGGGGAGCTGTTTTTT
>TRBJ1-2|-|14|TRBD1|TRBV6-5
CATLGRQGWNGYTF
TGTGCCACCCTAGGGAGACAGGGATGGAATGGCTACACCTTC
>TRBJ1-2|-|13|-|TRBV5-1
CASSLSGNYGYTF
TGCGCCAGCAGCTTGTCAGGGAACTATGGCTACACCTTC
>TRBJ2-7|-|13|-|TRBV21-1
CASSPGQAYEQYF
TGTGCCAGCAGCCCCGGACAAGCCTACGAGCAGTACTTC
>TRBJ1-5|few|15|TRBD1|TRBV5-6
CASSLSQGAGQPQHF
TGTGCCAGCAGCTTGTCGCAGGGGGCTGGCCAGCCCCAGCATTTT
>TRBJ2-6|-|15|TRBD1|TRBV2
CATGQGYSGANVLTF
TGTGCCACTGGACAGGGCTACTCTGGGGCCAACGTCCTGACTTTC
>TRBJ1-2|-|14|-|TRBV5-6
CASNPGLANYGYTF
TGTGCCAGCAACCCGGGACTAGCTAACTATGGCTACACCTTC
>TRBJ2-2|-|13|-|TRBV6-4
CASSDAGTGELFF
TGTGCCAGCAGTGACGCGGGGACCGGGGAGCTGTTTTTT
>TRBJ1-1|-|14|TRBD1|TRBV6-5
CASSRTGTVTEAFF
TGTGCCAGCAGCAGAACCGGGACAGTAACTGAAGCTTTCTTT
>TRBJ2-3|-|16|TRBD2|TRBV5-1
CASSYSGGLPTDTQYF
TGCGCCAGCAGCTATAGCGGGGGCCTGCCCACAGATACGCAGTATTTT
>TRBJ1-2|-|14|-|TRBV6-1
CASSEDLAFTSYTF
TGTGCCAGCAGTGAAGACTTAGCGTTCACTAGCTACACCTTC
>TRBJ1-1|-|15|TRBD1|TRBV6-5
CASSYHGQGGTEAFF
TGTGCCAGCAGTTACCATGGACAGGGTGGAACTGAAGCTTTCTTT
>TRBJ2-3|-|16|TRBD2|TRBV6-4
CASSPGTSGGEDTQYF
TGTGCCAGCAGCCCCGGGACTAGCGGGGGGGAAGATACGCAGTATTTT
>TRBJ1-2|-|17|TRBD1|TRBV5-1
CASSLAPTGAPYYGYTF
TGCGCCAGCAGCTTGGCCCCCACAGGGGCCCCCTACTATGGCTACACCTTC
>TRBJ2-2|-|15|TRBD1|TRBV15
CATSTTGGFAGELFF
TGTGCCACCAGCACAACAGGGGGCTTCGCCGGGGAGCTGTTTTTT
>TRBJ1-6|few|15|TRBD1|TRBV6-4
CASSEGQGNNSPLHF
TGTGCCAGCAGTGAAGGACAGGGCAATAATTCACCCCTCCACTTT
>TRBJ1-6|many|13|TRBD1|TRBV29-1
CSVSTGRNSPLHF
TGCAGCGTATCGACAGGGCGTAATTCACCCCTCCACTTT
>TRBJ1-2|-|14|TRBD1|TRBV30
CAWGLGRGLYGYTF
TGTGCCTGGGGGCTGGGCAGGGGGCTTTATGGCTACACCTTC
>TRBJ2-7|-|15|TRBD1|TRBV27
CASSSVPDRGVWQYF
TGTGCCAGCAGTTCGGTACCGGACAGGGGAGTTTGGCAGTACTTC
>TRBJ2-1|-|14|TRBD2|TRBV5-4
CASSPGTRNNEQFF
TGTGCCAGCAGCCCCGGGACTAGGAACAATGAGCAGTTCTTC
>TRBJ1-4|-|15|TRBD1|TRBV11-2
CASSDGQGFSEKLFF
TGTGCCAGCAGCGACGGACAGGGATTCTCTGAAAAACTGTTTTTT
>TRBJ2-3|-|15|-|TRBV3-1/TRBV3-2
CASSQGGTPRDTQYF
TGTGCCAGCAGCCAAGGGGGGACTCCAAGGGATACGCAGTATTTT
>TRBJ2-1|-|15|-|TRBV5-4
CASSLGAGTFNEQFF
TGTGCCAGCAGCTTGGGGGCCGGGACTTTCAATGAGCAGTTCTTC
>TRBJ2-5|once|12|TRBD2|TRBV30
CAWSVGEGTQYF
TGTGCCTGGAGTGTAGGGGAGGGGACCCAGTACTTC
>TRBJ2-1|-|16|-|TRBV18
CASSPKLSQSSNEQFF
TGTGCCAGCTCACCAAAGTTATCGCAGTCGTCCAATGAGCAGTTCTTC